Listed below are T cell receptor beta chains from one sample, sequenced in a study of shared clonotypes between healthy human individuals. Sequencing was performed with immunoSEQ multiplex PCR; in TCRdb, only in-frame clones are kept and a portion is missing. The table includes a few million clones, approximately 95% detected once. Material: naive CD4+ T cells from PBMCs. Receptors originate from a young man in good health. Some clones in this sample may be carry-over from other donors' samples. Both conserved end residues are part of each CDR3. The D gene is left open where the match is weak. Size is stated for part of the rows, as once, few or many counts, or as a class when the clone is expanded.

DNA: TGTGCCAGCAGGTCGGGTAGGGGGAATGAGCAGTTCTTC
CDR3: CASRSGRGNEQFF
V: TRBV6-5
J: TRBJ2-1
size: .
D: .

DNA: TGTGCCAGCAGTGGATTAGCGGGCTCTAACACCGGGGAGCTGTTTTTT
CDR3: CASSGLAGSNTGELFF
V: TRBV25-1
J: TRBJ2-2
size: .
D: TRBD2

DNA: TGTGCCAGTAGATCTCAAGAGGGCCGGTCAGCTGAAGCTTTCTTT
CDR3: CASRSQEGRSAEAFF
V: TRBV19
J: TRBJ1-1
size: .
D: .

DNA: TGTGCCAGCAGCGTTCGGTCGAGGGCTGACTATGGCTACACCTTC
CDR3: CASSVRSRADYGYTF
V: TRBV9
J: TRBJ1-2
size: .
D: .

DNA: TGCGCCAGCAGCCTCGGACCTACGTACCAAGAGACCCAGTACTTC
CDR3: CASSLGPTYQETQYF
V: TRBV5-1
J: TRBJ2-5
size: .
D: .

DNA: TGTGCCAGCAGTCTCCCCGGGTTAGCTAAGGGCACAGATACGCAGTATTTT
CDR3: CASSLPGLAKGTDTQYF
V: TRBV28
J: TRBJ2-3
size: once
D: .

DNA: TGCGCCAGCAGCTCAGGAGGACAGGGGGCTGGGGAGCAGTACTTC
CDR3: CASSSGGQGAGEQYF
V: TRBV5-1
J: TRBJ2-7
size: .
D: TRBD1

DNA: TGTGCCAGCAGCGTAGCAGCCACCAGAAGGGAGACGCAGTATTTT
CDR3: CASSVAATRRETQYF
V: TRBV9
J: TRBJ2-3
size: .
D: .

DNA: TGTGCCAGCAGTTCCCGGGACAATGAGCAGTTCTTC
CDR3: CASSSRDNEQFF
V: TRBV27
J: TRBJ2-1
size: .
D: .

DNA: TGTGCCACCAGCAGAGGGAGTAGCGGGAGAGGAGAGACCCAGTACTTC
CDR3: CATSRGSSGRGETQYF
V: TRBV15
J: TRBJ2-5
size: .
D: TRBD2

DNA: TGTGCCAGCAGCATCCGCCCGGGGGGGGGTACAACTAATGAAAAACTGTTTTTT
CDR3: CASSIRPGGGTTNEKLFF
V: TRBV7-9
J: TRBJ1-4
size: .
D: .

DNA: TGTGCCAGTAGTACCTTGGGGGGTCGCCACGGCACTGAAGCTTTCTTT
CDR3: CASSTLGGRHGTEAFF
V: TRBV19
J: TRBJ1-1
size: .
D: .

DNA: TGTGCCAGCAGTTTTTTAGCGGGAGGGCTCAACGAGCAGTACTTC
CDR3: CASSFLAGGLNEQYF
V: TRBV28
J: TRBJ2-7
size: .
D: TRBD2

DNA: TGCGCCAGCAGCCAAGTGGGCCGAACGAACACCGGGGAGCTGTTTTTT
CDR3: CASSQVGRTNTGELFF
V: TRBV4-1
J: TRBJ2-2
size: .
D: .

DNA: TGTGCCAGCGTCACAGGGGCCCTGCTCTCCGGGGAGCTGTTTTTT
CDR3: CASVTGALLSGELFF
V: TRBV7-9
J: TRBJ2-2
size: .
D: TRBD1

DNA: TGTGCCACCAGCAGAGGAGTTGGGCGGTATAGCAATCAGCCCCAGCATTTT
CDR3: CATSRGVGRYSNQPQHF
V: TRBV15
J: TRBJ1-5
size: .
D: .

DNA: TGCGCCAGCGGTGTCATGGGGGCGGACGAGCAGTACTTC
CDR3: CASGVMGADEQYF
V: TRBV5-1
J: TRBJ2-7
size: .
D: .

DNA: TGTGCCAGCAGCTATAGGGGGACGGGGAATCAGCCCCAGCATTTT
CDR3: CASSYRGTGNQPQHF
V: TRBV5-6
J: TRBJ1-5
size: .
D: .

DNA: TGTGCCAGCAGCCTCTGGACAGTCTTCTACGAGCAGTACTTC
CDR3: CASSLWTVFYEQYF
V: TRBV5-8
J: TRBJ2-7
size: .
D: .

DNA: TGTGCCAGCAGTGTGGGAAACACTGAAGCTTTCTTT
CDR3: CASSVGNTEAFF
V: TRBV2
J: TRBJ1-1
size: .
D: .

DNA: TGTGCCAGCAGCCCCCTCGCATCTAGCGGGAGAAGTAATGAGCAGTTCTTC
CDR3: CASSPLASSGRSNEQFF
V: TRBV11-2
J: TRBJ2-1
size: .
D: TRBD2

DNA: TGTGCCAGCAGTTTATCGCCGGGACAGGCTGAGACTGGAAACACCATATATTTT
CDR3: CASSLSPGQAETGNTIYF
V: TRBV28
J: TRBJ1-3
size: .
D: TRBD1

DNA: TGCAGCGTTCCCCGAGGGTTTTCGGAGACCCAGTACTTC
CDR3: CSVPRGFSETQYF
V: TRBV29-1
J: TRBJ2-5
size: .
D: .

DNA: TGCGCCAGCAGCCTGAGCCCTTATACAACTAATGAAAAACTGTTTTTT
CDR3: CASSLSPYTTNEKLFF
V: TRBV4-1
J: TRBJ1-4
size: .
D: .

DNA: TGTGCCAGCAGACAGGGGGGAGTTGAAAAACTGTTTTTT
CDR3: CASRQGGVEKLFF
V: TRBV13
J: TRBJ1-4
size: .
D: TRBD1

DNA: TGTGCCAGCAGCCAAGTAGCGGGAGCGAGCACAGATACGCAGTATTTT
CDR3: CASSQVAGASTDTQYF
V: TRBV7-2
J: TRBJ2-3
size: .
D: TRBD2

DNA: TGTGCCTGGAGTGTACCGGCACGAGCTTTATTCTATGGCTACACCTTC
CDR3: CAWSVPARALFYGYTF
V: TRBV30
J: TRBJ1-2
size: .
D: .